This entry concerns a single TCR beta chain. Its antigen is as yet unknown. A single base separates this from a much larger clone, so it may be a read error. A modified ARM-PCR protocol with three rounds of nested PCR amplified TCRbeta. Via MiXCR, TCRdb re-called the multiplex PCR reads, giving one row per CDR3 protein. This sample has around 70,000 distinct CDR3 sequences, with around 60% found just once. These data come from a study of tumor and adjacent non-tumor tissue in lung cancer. Turning to the study itself: Around 4.5 million productive TCRbeta reads were obtained per sample on average. Overall study findings and caveats: Top 100 clones took a larger repertoire share in normal lung. Tumor tissue had significantly higher TCR diversity than normal lung.

CDR3 size: 12 residues. CDR1 and CDR2 from the germline V gene are DFQATT and SNEGSKA (reference sequence). Deletions cut 3 bases from V and 11 bases from J, with 13 bases between. This sample's RNA came from whole unsorted tissue. The chain recombines TRBV20-1 with TRBJ1-4; tentatively, D is TRBD1 (6 bases). Input material: lung tumor tissue. This TCR came from a man aged 45 to 65 with non-small cell lung cancer. In DNA form, the CDR3 reads TGCAGTGCTAGTTGGGACACTGGGAAACTGTTTTTT. It codes for CSASWDTGKLFF.